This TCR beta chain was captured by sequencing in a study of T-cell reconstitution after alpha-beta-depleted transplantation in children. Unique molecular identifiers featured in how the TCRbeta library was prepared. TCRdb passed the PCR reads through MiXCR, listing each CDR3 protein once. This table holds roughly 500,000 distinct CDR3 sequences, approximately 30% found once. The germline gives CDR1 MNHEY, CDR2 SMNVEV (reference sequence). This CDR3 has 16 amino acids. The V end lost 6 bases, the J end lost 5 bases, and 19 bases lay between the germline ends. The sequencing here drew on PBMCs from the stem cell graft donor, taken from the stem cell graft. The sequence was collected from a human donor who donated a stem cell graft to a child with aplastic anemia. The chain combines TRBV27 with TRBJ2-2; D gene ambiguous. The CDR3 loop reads CASSSPRGRRTGELFF. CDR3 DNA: TGTGCCAGCAGCTCCCCCCGTGGCCGTCGGACCGGGGAGCTGTTTTTT.